This T cell receptor (beta chain) was obtained from a study of cytomegalovirus exposure and HLA in healthy donors. Across the study: Of roughly 400 genotyped donors, 65% to 85% clustered with self-reported Caucasian donors.

The CDR3 is made up of 17 amino acids. This clone has just one count. Its matching antigen is unknown. PCR used 60 Vbeta primers and 13 Jbeta primers. Profiling relied on immunoSEQ multiplex PCR, and the TCRdb table lists in-frame clones only, not all of them. The data contain about 82,000 clones, over 75% of them singletons. Study findings and constraints: Later on, analysis showed that most CMV-associated TCR beta chains appeared to be HLA-restricted. Overall, approximately 150 TCR beta chains were annotated as cytomegalovirus-associated. Later analysis identified a missense DCLRE1C variant that was linked to TCR beta V- and J-gene trimming.

The sequence came from a human donor in good health. The rearrangement uses TRBV21-1 and TRBJ1-2; the table's D call TRBD1 went unverified against the DNA. TRBV21-1 is a pseudogene. Sequenced input: PBMCs. Written as DNA, the CDR3 is TGTGCCAGCAGCAAAGACCCGACAGGTAGCCTCCCCCATGGCTACACCTTC. It yields the protein CASSKDPTGSLPHGYTF.